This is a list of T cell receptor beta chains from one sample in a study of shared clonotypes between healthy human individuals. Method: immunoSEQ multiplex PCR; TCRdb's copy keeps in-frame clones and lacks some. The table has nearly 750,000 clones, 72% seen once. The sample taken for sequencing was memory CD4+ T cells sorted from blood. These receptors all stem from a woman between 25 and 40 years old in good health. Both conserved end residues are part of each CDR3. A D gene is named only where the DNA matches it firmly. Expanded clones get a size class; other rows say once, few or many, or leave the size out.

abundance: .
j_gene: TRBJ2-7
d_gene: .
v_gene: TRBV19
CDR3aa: CASSIDKTYEQYF
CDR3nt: TGTGCCAGTAGTATAGATAAGACCTACGAGCAGTACTTC

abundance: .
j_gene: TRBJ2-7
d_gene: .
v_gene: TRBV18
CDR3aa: CASSPGRKDEQYF
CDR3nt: TGTGCCAGCTCACCAGGCAGGAAGGACGAGCAGTACTTC

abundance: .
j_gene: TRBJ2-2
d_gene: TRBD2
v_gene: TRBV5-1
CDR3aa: CASSLRLAGGTGELFF
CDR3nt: TGCGCCAGCAGCTTGCGACTAGCGGGAGGAACCGGGGAGCTGTTTTTT

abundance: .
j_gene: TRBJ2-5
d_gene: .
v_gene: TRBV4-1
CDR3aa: CASSQEVGGTTQYF
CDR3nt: TGCGCCAGCAGCCAAGAGGTAGGCGGAACGACCCAGTACTTC

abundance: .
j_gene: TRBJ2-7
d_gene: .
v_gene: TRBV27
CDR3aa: CASGVGRGYEQYF
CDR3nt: TGTGCCAGCGGGGTCGGGAGAGGCTACGAGCAGTACTTC

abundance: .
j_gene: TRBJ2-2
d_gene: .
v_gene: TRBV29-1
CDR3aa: CSVGIVGELFF
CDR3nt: TGCAGCGTTGGAATAGTCGGGGAGCTGTTTTTT

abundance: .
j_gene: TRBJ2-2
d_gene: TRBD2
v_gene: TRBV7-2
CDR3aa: CASSLAGVTGELFF
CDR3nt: TGTGCCAGCAGCTTGGCGGGAGTCACCGGGGAGCTGTTTTTT

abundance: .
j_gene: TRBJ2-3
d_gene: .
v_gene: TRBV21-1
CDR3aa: CASSIRVGPGTDTQYF
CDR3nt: .

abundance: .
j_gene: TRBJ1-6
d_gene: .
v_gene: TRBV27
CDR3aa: CASRGYNSPLHF
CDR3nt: TGTGCCAGCAGGGGGTATAATTCACCCCTCCACTTT

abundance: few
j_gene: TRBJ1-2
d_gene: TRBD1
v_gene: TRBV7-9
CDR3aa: CASSQGTGSFYGYTF
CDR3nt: TGTGCCAGCAGCCAGGGGACAGGATCTTTCTATGGCTACACCTTC

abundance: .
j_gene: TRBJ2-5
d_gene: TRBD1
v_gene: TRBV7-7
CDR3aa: CASSQGQGYLETQYF
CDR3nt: TGTGCCAGCAGCCAAGGACAGGGCTATTTGGAGACCCAGTACTTC

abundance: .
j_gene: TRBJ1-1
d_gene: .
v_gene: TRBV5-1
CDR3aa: CASLQSPNTEAFF
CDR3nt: TGCGCCAGCCTCCAGAGCCCGAACACTGAAGCTTTCTTT

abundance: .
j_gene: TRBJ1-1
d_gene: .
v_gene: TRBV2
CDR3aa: CASSQWGQKNTEAFF
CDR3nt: TGTGCCAGCAGTCAATGGGGCCAGAAGAACACTGAAGCTTTCTTT